These 5 T cell receptor beta chains came from one sample sequenced in a study of cytomegalovirus exposure and HLA in healthy donors (dated by TCRdb to the late 2010s). The library was made by the immunoSEQ multiplex PCR assay. TCRdb retrieved this table from immuneACCESS and kept in-frame rearrangements only. Not all clones are present; in checked studies, unresolved V genes account for under half, and no reason is known for the remainder. The sample table records roughly 100,000 clones; roughly 94% of these occur just once. Roughly 0.9% of the sample is held by the ten biggest clonotypes. What was sequenced was PBMCs. The source is a woman between 18 and 30 years old in good health and CMV-seronegative.

This clone was observed a few times. The V call is TRBV2, the J call TRBJ2-7; D is uncertain. The ends were cut back, 4 bases at V and 3 bases at J, with 4 bases in the middle. This CDR3 is built from 11 residues. Germline V gives CDR1 SNHLY, CDR2 FYNNEI. The CDR3 DNA follows: TGTGCCAGCAGTGTAGACTACGAGCAGTACTTC. Amino acids: CASSVDYEQYF.

In DNA, the CDR3 is TGTGCCAGCTCTACTGGGGCAGGGGGCAGGTACGAGCAGTACTTC. Protein product: CASSTGAGGRYEQYF. V is TRBV5-5 and J is TRBJ2-7; 8 bases map to TRBD1. The germline V gene encodes CDR1 SGHKS and CDR2 YYEKEE (reference sequence). The trim removed 7 bases at V and 4 bases at J, leaving 13 bases unmatched. This CDR3 has 15 residues.

This clone has just one count. J is TRBJ2-1 and V is TRBV11-2; TRBD1 agrees at 7 bases. J was trimmed by 2 bases and V by 5 bases; bases with no gene match: 6. Germline CDR1 and CDR2: SGHAT and FQNNGV. The CDR3 spans 15 residues. CDR3 amino acids: CASSHHRGTYNEQFF. CDR3 DNA sequence: TGTGCCAGCAGCCATCACAGGGGAACCTACAATGAGCAGTTCTTC.

The chain has TRBV29-1 and TRBJ1-2; 8 bases are a match to TRBD1. Per germline, CDR1 SQVTM and CDR2 ANQGSEA. J lost 6 bases, V lost 6 bases, and 3 bases had no gene match. CDR3 length: 11 amino acids. CDR3 in DNA: TGCAGCGTGGACAGGGAAAATGGCTACACCTTC. It codes for CSVDRENGYTF.

The V call is TRBV10-3, the J call TRBJ2-2; the D gene is possibly TRBD2 (5 bases). Trimming left V 6 bases short and J 0 bases short, with 5 bases between. CDR3 length equals 13 residues. Germline assignment: CDR1 ENHRY and CDR2 SYGVKD. The DNA of the CDR3 is TGTGCCATCAGCGGGGCGAACACCGGGGAGCTGTTTTTT. Protein sequence: CAISGANTGELFF.